Below, 20 T cell receptor beta chains from the same sample are listed, as sequenced in a study of cytomegalovirus exposure and HLA in healthy donors. The method was immunoSEQ multiplex PCR; TCRdb's version includes in-frame clones alone and lacks a portion of them. The table shows about 220,000 clones, with just over 85% occurring only once. What was sequenced was PBMCs. These receptor sequences come from a woman aged 18-30 years in good health and CMV-seronegative.

J is TRBJ2-3 and V is TRBV28; 10 positions match TRBD2. V shed 2 bases and J 1 base; nucleotides not matched to a gene: 9. The CDR3 spans 18 residues. Germline V lookup: CDR1 MDHEN, CDR2 SYDVKM. The CDR3 spells CASSLNPDTSGGTDTQYF. CDR3 in DNA: TGTGCCAGCAGTTTAAACCCGGACACTAGCGGGGGCACAGATACGCAGTATTTT.

The CDR3 nucleotides read TGTGCCAGCAGCGGACTAGCGGGAAGGTGGGTGGAGACCCAGTACTTC. It yields the protein CASSGLAGRWVETQYF. This chain uses TRBV7-2 with TRBJ2-5, with 12 bases that match TRBD2. The germline V gene encodes CDR1 SGHTA and CDR2 FQGNSA. The CDR3 loop spans 16 amino acids. With V trimmed by 5 bases and J by 5 bases, 9 bases remained unmatched. The full variable domain, its missing parts supplied by reference TRBV7-2 and TRBJ2-5, is GAGVSQSPSNKVTEKGKDVELRCDPISGHTALYWYRQSLGQGLEFLIYFQGNSAPDKSGLPSDRFSAERTGGSVSTLTIQRTQQEDSAVYLCASSGLAGRWVETQYFGPGTRLLVL.

The gene calls are TRBV28 and TRBJ2-3; a weak D match, TRBD2 (6 bases). Trimming took 5 bases from V and 0 from J, leaving 9 bases between them. CDR3 length: 14 residues. Germline CDR1 and CDR2: MDHEN and SYDVKM. The CDR3 spells CASSPSGSTDTQYF. CDR3 nucleotide sequence: TGTGCCAGCAGTCCGAGCGGGAGCACAGATACGCAGTATTTT.

The chain combines TRBV6-1 with TRBJ2-3, with TRBD2 matching over 9 bases. The CDR3 is made up of 15 amino acids. J gave up 4 bases and V 2 bases, and 4 bases lay outside the gene matches. The germline gives CDR1 MNHNS, CDR2 SASEGT. The CDR3 loop is CASSEQSGRPDTQYF. For the CDR3, the DNA is TGTGCCAGCAGTGAACAAAGCGGGAGGCCAGATACGCAGTATTTT.

J is TRBJ1-1 and V is TRBV29-1, with TRBD1 identical over 8 bases. CDR1 SQVTM and CDR2 ANQGSEA come from the germline V gene. V shed 6 bases and J 0 bases; nucleotides not matched to a gene: 12. This CDR3 is built from 16 residues. CDR3 region: CSVHGQGGNMNTEAFF. The DNA for the CDR3 is TGCAGCGTCCACGGACAGGGTGGAAACATGAACACTGAAGCTTTCTTT. Filled out from reference TRBV29-1 and TRBJ1-1, the complete variable domain reads SAVISQKPSRDICQRGTSLTIQCQVDSQVTMMFWYRQQPGQSLTLIATANQGSEATYESGFVIDKFPISRPNLTFSTLTVSNMSPEDSSIYLCSVHGQGGNMNTEAFFGQGTRLTVV.

The gene calls are TRBV2 and TRBJ2-2, with 10 bases matching TRBD2. Trimming at V came to 6 bases and at J to 4 bases, leaving 2 bases not matched to a gene. The CDR3 runs to 14 residues. Germline V gene sequence: CDR1 SNHLY, CDR2 FYNNEI. CDR3 protein: CASRTSGPTGELFF. CDR3 nucleotide sequence: TGTGCCAGCAGGACTAGCGGGCCCACCGGGGAGCTGTTTTTT.

The V gene is TRBV7-2, the J gene TRBJ2-7; D is unclear. The V gene's germline CDR1 is SGHTA and CDR2 FQGNSA. V lost 5 bases and J 0 bases, leaving 11 bases between the germline ends. The CDR3 is 14 residues long. This CDR3 reads CASSPRLVSYEQYF. The CDR3 DNA is TGTGCCAGCAGCCCAAGGCTAGTCTCCTACGAGCAGTACTTC.

V usage is TRBV9 and J usage is TRBJ2-3, with 11 nucleotides matching TRBD2. J gave up 4 bases and V 3 bases, and 13 bases lay outside the gene matches. Looked up from germline, CDR1 is SGDLS and CDR2 is YYNGEE. The CDR3 consists of 18 residues. CDR3 DNA sequence: TGTGCCAGCAGCGCGAAGCCCCTTCTAGCGGGAGGTGCAGATACGCAGTATTTT. It is translated as CASSAKPLLAGGADTQYF.

The genes are TRBV7-2 and TRBJ1-1; maybe TRBD1 (5 bases). This CDR3 spans 14 amino acids. Between the trimmed V and J ends, which lost 3 bases and 5 bases, there was a span of 13 bases. Germline lookup yields CDR1 SGHTA and CDR2 FQGNSA. The CDR3 coding sequence is TGTGCCAGCAGCTTCTCTCCAGGGAAGACTGAAGCTTTCTTT. It yields the protein CASSFSPGKTEAFF. The full variable domain, its missing parts supplied by reference TRBV7-2 and TRBJ1-1, is GAGVSQSPSNKVTEKGKDVELRCDPISGHTALYWYRQSLGQGLEFLIYFQGNSAPDKSGLPSDRFSAERTGGSVSTLTIQRTQQEDSAVYLCASSFSPGKTEAFFGQGTRLTVV.

The V call is TRBV6-1, the J call TRBJ1-4; D is unclear. Germline lookup yields CDR1 MNHNS and CDR2 SASEGT. CDR3 length: 11 amino acids. V was pared by 10 bases and J by 7 bases, with 10 bases between. The CDR3 sequence: CATRGREKLFF. Here the CDR3 DNA reads TGTGCCACCCGGGGTCGTGAAAAACTGTTTTTT.

The rearrangement links TRBV28 to TRBJ2-1; TRBD2 matches at 9 bases. The CDR3 is 15 residues long. With 4 bases clipped from V and 16 bases from J, the junction kept 17 bases outside the gene matches. Germline values: CDR1 MDHEN, CDR2 SYDVKM. The CDR3 nucleotides are TGTGCCAGCAGTTCGAATGGGGCGGGAGGGCCGGACCACTTCTTC. It yields the protein CASSSNGAGGPDHFF.

The chain employs TRBV27 and TRBJ2-3; tentative D call: TRBD2 (5 bases). Germline V gene data show CDR1 as MNHEY and CDR2 as SMNVEV (reference sequence). V lost 7 bases and J lost 2, with 13 bases in between. This CDR3 region has 14 residues. For the CDR3, the DNA is TGTGCCAGCACCCCGGGAACTGACACAGATACGCAGTATTTT. Encoded protein: CASTPGTDTDTQYF.

The chain couples TRBV7-8 to TRBJ2-1; a weak D match, TRBD2 (5 bases). Looked up from germline, CDR1 is SGHVS and CDR2 is FQNEAQ. Deletions cut 3 bases from V and 0 bases from J, with 15 bases between. The CDR3 extends over 17 amino acids. CDR3 sequence reads: CASSFPHGGPSYNEQFF. The CDR3 nucleotides are TGTGCCAGCAGCTTTCCCCATGGAGGTCCCTCCTACAATGAGCAGTTCTTC.

This clone showed up just a few times. The chain has TRBV28 and TRBJ1-3, with 10 bases matching TRBD1. The J segment lost 0 bases and the V segment lost 6 bases, leaving 2 bases of the junction unmatched. Per the germline V gene, CDR1 is MDHEN and CDR2 is SYDVKM. This CDR3 has 15 amino acids. The CDR3 reads CASRWTGGSGNTIYF. CDR3 bases: TGTGCCAGCAGGTGGACAGGGGGCTCTGGAAACACCATATATTTT.

This chain links TRBV19 with TRBJ2-1, with a possible D match to TRBD1 (5 bases). Germline V lookup: CDR1 LNHDA, CDR2 SQIVND (reference sequence). The CDR3 has 13 amino acids. Between the trimmed V and J ends, which lost 5 bases and 7 bases, there was a span of 12 bases. The CDR3 sequence: CASSSWGGNEQFF. In DNA, the CDR3 is TGTGCCAGTAGTTCCTGGGGCGGTAATGAGCAGTTCTTC.

The V gene is TRBV28, the J gene TRBJ2-7; a weak D match, TRBD1 (6 bases). V was clipped by 3 bases and J by 0 bases, with 9 bases between them. CDR3 size: 14 residues. The germline gives CDR1 MDHEN, CDR2 SYDVKM. CDR3 in amino acids: CASSLTGSSYEQYF. DNA for the CDR3: TGTGCCAGCAGTTTGACAGGAAGCTCCTACGAGCAGTACTTC.

The count of this clone is one. The V and J genes are TRBV27 and TRBJ2-1, with 8 bases identical to TRBD2. After removal of 6 bases from V and 6 bases from J, the junction contained 10 bases not matched to a gene. The CDR3 contains 15 residues. Germline loops: CDR1 MNHEY, CDR2 SMNVEV (reference sequence). CDR3: CASRDKGLGFNEQFF. The CDR3 nucleotides are TGTGCCAGCAGGGATAAGGGACTAGGGTTCAATGAGCAGTTCTTC.

The CDR3 nucleotides are TGTGCCAGCAGCTCCCGGCTCGGGGGGACGAACCCGAGCACAGATACGCAGTATTTT. It specifies CASSSRLGGTNPSTDTQYF. V is TRBV7-3 and J is TRBJ2-3; 7 nucleotides line up with TRBD2. CDR3 length: 19 residues. Germline V gene sequence: CDR1 SGHTA, CDR2 FQGTGA. The V gene end was trimmed by 4 bases and the J gene end by 0 bases; junction bases not matched to a gene: 16.

This rearrangement joins TRBV29-1 to TRBJ2-7; TRBD1 might be the D (5 bases). The V end lost 0 bases, the J end lost 5 bases, and 8 bases lay between the germline ends. The CDR3 is 12 amino acids. Germline assignment: CDR1 SQVTM and CDR2 ANQGSEA. The CDR3 sequence: CSVEDRVNEQYF. CDR3 coding DNA: TGCAGCGTTGAAGACAGGGTCAACGAGCAGTACTTC.

V gene TRBV5-4 combines with J gene TRBJ1-2, with D tentatively TRBD1 (5 bases). CDR3 length: 13 residues. Germline lookup yields CDR1 SGHNT and CDR2 YYREEE (reference sequence). Between the trimmed V and J ends, which lost 5 bases and 7 bases, there was a span of 15 bases. The CDR3 is CASREPDNSGYTF. In nucleotides, the CDR3 is TGTGCCAGCAGGGAACCGGACAATTCTGGCTACACCTTC.